This T cell receptor beta chain was observed in a study of blood T cell repertoires in COVID-19. Trimming cost V 4 bases and J 0 bases, with 9 bases left between them. This CDR3 has 14 residues. Germline assignment: CDR1 LGHDT and CDR2 YNNKEL (reference sequence). Only in-frame clones appear in the TCRdb table, and some are missing; sequencing was by immunoSEQ multiplex PCR. Of over 300,000 clones listed, 90% are singletons. This clone was found once. V usage is TRBV3-1 (or the pseudogene TRBV3-2) and J usage is TRBJ2-5; D unresolved. The sample comprised peripheral blood. This sequence was found in a man younger than 30 with active or convalescent COVID-19. CDR3 loop: CASSPPPYQETQYF. The CDR3, as DNA: TGTGCCAGCAGCCCCCCCCCGTACCAAGAGACCCAGTACTTC.